One sample yielded the 24 T cell receptor beta chains listed below, sequenced in a study of T-cell memory formation after mild COVID-19. MiXCR was run by TCRdb on the 5' RACE reads, yielding one entry per CDR3 protein. Seen here are a few hundred thousand distinct CDR3 sequences, roughly 17% observed once, and the top ten hold more than 20%. What was sequenced was PBMCs or a T cell subset sorted from them (not recorded which). The receptors originated from a man aged 18-30 years who had mild COVID-19 (a few samples of this study predate the infection). Cell type and time point are not known.

In its sample, this clonotype was seen a few times. The chain recombines TRBV5-1 with TRBJ2-7; TRBD1 matches at 7 bases. The CDR3 covers 13 residues. V dropped 1 base and J dropped 4; count of bases not matched to a gene: 2. Germline-derived CDR1 and CDR2 are SGHRS and YFSETQ. The CDR3 sequence is CASSLHRGYEQYF. DNA for the CDR3: TGCGCCAGCAGCTTGCACAGGGGTTACGAGCAGTACTTC.

V gene TRBV7-2 combines with J gene TRBJ1-3; no firm D call. CDR3 length: 15 residues. Germline assignment: CDR1 SGHTA and CDR2 FQGNSA. V dropped 1 base and J dropped 0 bases, with 7 bases sitting between them. The CDR3 DNA sequence: TGTGCCAGCAGCTTAGGAGGGAGCTCTGGAAACACCATATATTTT. This gives the protein CASSLGGSSGNTIYF.

This clonotype was observed a few times. The chain joins TRBV2 to TRBJ2-7, with D unresolved. Per the germline V gene, CDR1 is SNHLY and CDR2 is FYNNEI. Trimming left V 0 bases short and J 0 bases short, with 12 bases between. The CDR3 extends over 16 amino acids. The CDR3 spells CASSEAWWQYSYEQYF. As DNA, the CDR3 is TGTGCCAGCAGTGAAGCGTGGTGGCAGTACTCCTACGAGCAGTACTTC.

This sequence joins TRBV7-9 and TRBJ1-2; D uncertain. Between the trimmed V and J ends, which lost 2 bases and 5 bases, there was a span of 9 bases. The germline V gene has CDR1 SEHNR and CDR2 FQNEAQ (reference sequence). This CDR3 comprises 13 residues. CDR3 protein: CASSLYSEYGYTF. The CDR3 coding sequence is TGTGCCAGCAGCTTATACTCGGAGTATGGCTACACCTTC.

The sample holds a few counts of this clonotype. The junction does not match germline at one end; this may be a read error. The rearrangement joins TRBV5-1 to TRBJ1-1; no clear D gene. The V gene's germline CDR1 is SGHRS and CDR2 YFSETQ. The CDR3 spans 12 residues. The DNA for the CDR3 is TGCGCCAGCAGCTTTACGGGTTCGCAGAGAGTCTTT. Its translation: CASSFTGSQRVF. Together with reference TRBV5-1 and TRBJ1-1, the CDR3 gives the full variable domain: KAGVTQTPRYLIKTRGQQVTLSCSPISGHRSVSWYQQTPGQGLQFLFEYFSETQRNKGNFPGRFSGRQFSNSRSEMNVSTLELGDSALYLCASSFTGSQRVFGQGTRLTVV.

The sample holds a few counts of this clonotype. This chain joins TRBV4-3 and TRBJ2-5, with D perhaps being TRBD1 or TRBD2 (5 bases each). Trimming stripped 3 bases from V and 4 bases from J, with 15 bases between. Germline lookup yields CDR1 LGHNA and CDR2 YSLEER. CDR3 length: 15 amino acids. In DNA form, the CDR3 reads TGCGCCAGCAGCCAGGTGAAGGTGAGGGGAGAGACCCAGTACTTC. Protein product: CASSQVKVRGETQYF.

V usage is TRBV5-1 and J usage is TRBJ1-1, with TRBD1 matching over 7 bases. Germline values: CDR1 SGHRS, CDR2 YFSETQ. The CDR3 consists of 18 residues. With 0 bases clipped from V and 5 bases from J, the junction kept 16 bases outside the gene matches. CDR3 in DNA: TGCGCCAGCAGCTTGGATAGGTTGGGAAGAACAGGGGATACTGAAGCTTTCTTT. It is translated as CASSLDRLGRTGDTEAFF.

The chain combines TRBV5-1 with TRBJ2-7; D is perhaps TRBD1 (6 bases). Germline loops: CDR1 SGHRS, CDR2 YFSETQ. The CDR3 has 15 residues. V lost 1 base and J 0 bases, leaving 11 bases between the germline ends. CDR3 sequence: CASSLMRQDSYEQYV. CDR3 bases: TGCGCCAGCAGCTTGATGAGACAGGACTCCTACGAGCAGTACGTC.

This rearrangement joins TRBV4-1 to TRBJ1-1, with TRBD1 matching 11 bases. The CDR3 loop spans 16 amino acids. J gave up 1 base and V 1 base, and 2 bases lay outside the gene matches. Germline V gives CDR1 MGHRA, CDR2 YSYEKL. Here the CDR3 reads CASSQVDRGRNTEAFF. Here the CDR3 DNA reads TGCGCCAGCAGCCAAGTGGACAGGGGGCGGAACACTGAAGCTTTCTTT.

The rearrangement uses TRBV15 and TRBJ1-2; D might be TRBD1 (6 bases). Germline loops: CDR1 LNHNV, CDR2 YYDKDF (reference sequence). The CDR3 loop spans 17 amino acids. Trimming removed 0 bases at V and 9 bases at J, with 23 bases between. The CDR3 region has the DNA TGTGCCACCAGCAGAGAGGGGGCAGGGGCGGTCATTTGGAGCTACACCTTC. Translated, it gives CATSREGAGAVIWSYTF. The whole variable domain, filled in from reference TRBV15 and TRBJ1-2, reads DAMVIQNPRYQVTQFGKPVTLSCSQTLNHNVMYWYQQKSSQAPKLLFHYYDKDFNNEADTPDNFQSRRPNTSFCFLDIRSPGLGDTAMYLCATSREGAGAVIWSYTFGSGTRLTVV.

There are many counts of this clonotype. The genes are TRBV12-3 or TRBV12-4 and TRBJ1-5, with no clear D. The CDR3 consists of 17 residues. V was shortened by 4 bases and J by 3 bases, with 19 bases between the two germline ends. CDR3 nucleotides: TGTGCCAGCAGTTCCGATTTGGAGTCCCGATACAATCAGCCCCAGCATTTT. As protein: CASSSDLESRYNQPQHF.

This clonotype was counted between two and nine times. This chain links TRBV11-2 with TRBJ2-2, with D perhaps matching TRBD2 (5 bases). The length of the CDR3 is 16 residues. Germline values: CDR1 SGHAT, CDR2 FQNNGV. Between the trimmed V and J ends, which lost 0 bases and 5 bases, there was a span of 13 bases. The CDR3 bases are TGTGCCAGCAGCTTAGATTACGGGTCGGGGACCGGGGAGCTGTTTTTT. This sequence encodes CASSLDYGSGTGELFF.

This clonotype was counted only a few times. V gene TRBV4-3 combines with J gene TRBJ2-7; D gene ambiguous. Trimming cost V 5 bases and J 0 bases, with 14 bases left between them. The CDR3 runs 15 residues. In germline, CDR1 is LGHNA, CDR2 YSLEER. The CDR3 is CASSVLQESSYEQYF. CDR3 DNA: TGCGCCAGCAGCGTCCTTCAAGAGTCCTCCTACGAGCAGTACTTC.

The chain combines TRBV20-1 with TRBJ1-2; D possibly corresponds to TRBD1 (5 bases). The CDR3 is made up of 14 amino acids. CDR1 and CDR2 from the germline V gene are DFQATT and SNEGSKA (reference sequence). V was cut by 3 bases and J by 4 bases, with 15 bases left in between. The CDR3 DNA follows: TGCAGTGCTAGGCTGACAGACGGCGGCTATGGCTACACCTTC. Amino acids: CSARLTDGGYGYTF.

The rearrangement links TRBV4-3 to TRBJ2-4; 7 bases are shared with TRBD1. CDR1 and CDR2 from the germline V gene are LGHNA and YSLEER. J gave up 5 bases and V 0 bases, and 7 bases lay outside the gene matches. This CDR3 is built from 16 residues. In DNA form, the CDR3 reads TGCGCCAGCAGCCAAGATGAGGGGGCGCGGGAAAACATTCAGTACTTC. It codes for CASSQDEGARENIQYF.

This clonotype was counted ten times or more. The chain combines TRBV7-8 with TRBJ1-1; no clear D. Deletions cut 1 base from V and 6 bases from J, with 6 bases between. Germline lookup yields CDR1 SGHVS and CDR2 FQNEAQ. CDR3 length: 12 amino acids. In DNA form, the CDR3 reads TGTGCCAGCAGCTTAGATTCGGCTGAAGCTTTCTTT. Amino acids: CASSLDSAEAFF.

This clonotype has only a few counts. This chain joins TRBV5-1 and TRBJ2-2; D unclear. The CDR3 consists of 14 residues. The germline V gene encodes CDR1 SGHRS and CDR2 YFSETQ. The ends were cut back, 0 bases at V and 3 bases at J, with 6 bases in the middle. DNA of the CDR3: TGCGCCAGCAGCTTGGGGCCGGACACCGGGGAGCTGTTTTTT. It is translated as CASSLGPDTGELFF.

The chain is built from TRBV5-1 and TRBJ2-1, with 11 bases that match TRBD2. The V and J ends lost 2 bases and 7 bases, in that order; junction bases with no gene match: 5. The CDR3 has 15 amino acids. Germline lookup yields CDR1 SGHRS and CDR2 YFSETQ. The CDR3 DNA reads as TGCGCCAGCAGCTTCGGACTAGCGGGTTGGAATGAGCAGTTCTTC. This codes for CASSFGLAGWNEQFF.

This rearrangement joins TRBV6-5 to TRBJ1-4, with a possible D match to TRBD1 (6 bases). Germline V gives CDR1 MNHEY, CDR2 SVGAGI. The V and J ends lost 11 bases and 2 bases respectively, with 15 bases between them. The CDR3 runs 14 residues. This CDR3 reads CASRGGGTNEKLFF. The CDR3 DNA reads as TGTGCCTCCCGGGGCGGGGGCACTAATGAAAAACTGTTTTTT.

This clonotype was found many times. This chain links TRBV27 with TRBJ2-1, with D unresolved. Germline CDR1 is MNHEY and CDR2 is SMNVEV (reference sequence). Between the trimmed V and J ends, which lost 1 base and 9 bases, there was a span of 16 bases. This CDR3 comprises 15 residues. The CDR3 spells CASSLLAPKWGEQFF. In DNA, the CDR3 is TGTGCCAGCAGTTTATTGGCGCCCAAATGGGGTGAGCAGTTCTTC.

This clonotype occurred a few times. CDR3 region: CATSVDNRGNKSPLHF. The CDR3 DNA reads TGTGCCACCAGTGTCGATAACAGGGGAAACAAGTCACCCCTCCACTTT. The chain recombines TRBV24-1 with TRBJ1-6; 7 bases agree with TRBD1. CDR1 and CDR2 from the germline V gene are KGHDR and SFDVKD. J gave up 10 bases and V 5 bases, and 13 bases lay outside the gene matches. The CDR3 has 16 residues.

The chain couples TRBV23-1 to TRBJ2-7; D might be TRBD1 (5 bases). TRBV23-1 carries the ORF label, with uncertain function. CDR3 length: 16 amino acids. The ends were cut back, 0 bases at V and 5 bases at J, with 17 bases in the middle. The chain's CDR3 is CASSQSEGARIHEQYV. DNA for the CDR3: TGCGCCAGCAGTCAATCGGAAGGGGCGCGGATCCACGAGCAGTACGTC.

V gene TRBV5-1 combines with J gene TRBJ2-2; either TRBD1 or TRBD2 may fit D (6 bases each). The CDR3 contains 14 residues. Per the germline V gene, CDR1 is SGHRS and CDR2 is YFSETQ. The V end was cut by 4 bases, the J end by 6 bases, with 13 bases between. The DNA of the CDR3 is TGCGCCAGCAGCCCGGAGGGGGTGGCCGGGGAGCTGTTTTTT. This encodes CASSPEGVAGELFF.

J is TRBJ2-5 and V is TRBV12-3 or TRBV12-4; 9 nucleotides match TRBD1. CDR3 length: 15 residues. Unmatched junction bases numbered 10, after V lost 6 bases and J lost 5 bases. The CDR3 protein is CASSPGTGFGETQYF. The CDR3 region has the DNA TGTGCCAGCAGCCCCGGGACAGGGTTCGGGGAGACCCAGTACTTC.